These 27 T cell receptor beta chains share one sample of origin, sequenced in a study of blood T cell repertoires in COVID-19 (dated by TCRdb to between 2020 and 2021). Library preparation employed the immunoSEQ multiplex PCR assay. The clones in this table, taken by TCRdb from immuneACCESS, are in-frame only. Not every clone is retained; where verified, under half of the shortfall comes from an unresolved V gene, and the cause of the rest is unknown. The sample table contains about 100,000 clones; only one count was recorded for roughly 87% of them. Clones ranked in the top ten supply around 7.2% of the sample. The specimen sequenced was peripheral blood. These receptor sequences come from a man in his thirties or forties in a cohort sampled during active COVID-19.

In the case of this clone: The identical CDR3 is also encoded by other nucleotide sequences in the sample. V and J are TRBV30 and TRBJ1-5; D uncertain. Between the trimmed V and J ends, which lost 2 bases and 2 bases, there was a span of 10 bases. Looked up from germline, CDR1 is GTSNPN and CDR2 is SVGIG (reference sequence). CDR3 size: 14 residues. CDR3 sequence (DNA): TGTGCCTGGAGTAAGTCTTCGGGCAATCAGCCCCAGCATTTT. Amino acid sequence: CAWSKSSGNQPQHF.

The CDR3 DNA reads as TGTGCCAGCAGTCGACATCCTAAACGAGAGAATGAGCAGTTCTTC. Protein product: CASSRHPKRENEQFF. The V gene is TRBV6-4, the J gene TRBJ2-1; D is unresolved. The germline V gene has CDR1 MRHNA and CDR2 SNTAGT. V lost 5 bases and J 7 bases, leaving 18 bases between the germline ends. The CDR3 loop spans 15 amino acids.

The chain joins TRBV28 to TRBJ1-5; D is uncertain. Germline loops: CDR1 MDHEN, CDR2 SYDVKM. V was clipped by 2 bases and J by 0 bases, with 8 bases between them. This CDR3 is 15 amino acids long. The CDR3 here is CASSLEAYSNQPQHF. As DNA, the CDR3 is TGTGCCAGCAGTTTAGAAGCCTATAGCAATCAGCCCCAGCATTTT. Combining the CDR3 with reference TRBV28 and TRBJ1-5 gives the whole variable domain DVKVTQSSRYLVKRTGEKVFLECVQDMDHENMFWYRQDPGLGLRLIYFSYDVKMKEKGDIPEGYSVSREKKERFSLILESASTNQTSMYLCASSLEAYSNQPQHFGDGTRLSIL.

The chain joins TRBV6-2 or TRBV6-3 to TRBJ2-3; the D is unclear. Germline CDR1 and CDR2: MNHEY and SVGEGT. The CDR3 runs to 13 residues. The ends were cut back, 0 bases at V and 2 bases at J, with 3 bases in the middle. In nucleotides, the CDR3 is TGTGCCAGCAGTTACTCCTACACAGATACGCAGTATTTT. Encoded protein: CASSYSYTDTQYF.

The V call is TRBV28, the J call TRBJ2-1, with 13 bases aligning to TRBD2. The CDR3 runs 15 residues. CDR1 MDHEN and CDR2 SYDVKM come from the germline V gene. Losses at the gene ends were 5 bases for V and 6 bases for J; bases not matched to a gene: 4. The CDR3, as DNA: TGTGCCAGCAGTACTAGCGGGGGGGCCGGCAATGAGCAGTTCTTC. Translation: CASSTSGGAGNEQFF. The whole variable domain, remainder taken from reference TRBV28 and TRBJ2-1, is DVKVTQSSRYLVKRTGEKVFLECVQDMDHENMFWYRQDPGLGLRLIYFSYDVKMKEKGDIPEGYSVSREKKERFSLILESASTNQTSMYLCASSTSGGAGNEQFFGPGTRLTVL.

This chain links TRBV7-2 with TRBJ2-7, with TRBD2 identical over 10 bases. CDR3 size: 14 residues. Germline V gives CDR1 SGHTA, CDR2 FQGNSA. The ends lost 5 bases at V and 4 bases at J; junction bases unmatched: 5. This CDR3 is CASSLSGGAYEQYF. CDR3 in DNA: TGTGCCAGCAGCCTAAGCGGGGGGGCTTACGAGCAGTACTTC. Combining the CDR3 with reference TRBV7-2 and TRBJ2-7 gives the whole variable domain GAGVSQSPSNKVTEKGKDVELRCDPISGHTALYWYRQSLGQGLEFLIYFQGNSAPDKSGLPSDRFSAERTGGSVSTLTIQRTQQEDSAVYLCASSLSGGAYEQYFGPGTRLTVT.

The CDR3 reads CASSLGLAGGRGQETQYF. DNA of the CDR3: TGTGCCAGCAGCTTGGGGCTAGCGGGGGGTCGGGGTCAAGAGACCCAGTACTTC. The rearrangement links TRBV5-5 to TRBJ2-5, with 11 bases identical to TRBD2. The CDR3 contains 18 residues. Per germline, CDR1 SGHKS and CDR2 YYEKEE (reference sequence). With 0 bases clipped from V and 2 bases from J, the junction kept 9 bases outside the gene matches. The complete variable domain, with remaining parts taken from reference TRBV5-5 and TRBJ2-5, reads DAGVTQSPTHLIKTRGQQVTLRCSPISGHKSVSWYQQVLGQGPQFIFQYYEKEERGRGNFPDRFSARQFPNYSSELNVNALLLGDSALYLCASSLGLAGGRGQETQYFGPGTRLLVL.

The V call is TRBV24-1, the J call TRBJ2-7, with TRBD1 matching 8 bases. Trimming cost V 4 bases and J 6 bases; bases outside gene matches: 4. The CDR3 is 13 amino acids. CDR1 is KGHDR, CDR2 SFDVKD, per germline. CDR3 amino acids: CATSDDGQGEQYF. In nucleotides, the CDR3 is TGTGCCACCAGTGACGACGGACAGGGCGAGCAGTACTTC.

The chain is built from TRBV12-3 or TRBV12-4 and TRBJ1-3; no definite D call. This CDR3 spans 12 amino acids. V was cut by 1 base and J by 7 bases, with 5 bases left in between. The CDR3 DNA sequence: TGTGCCAGCAGTTTAGTCCGGAACACCATATATTTT. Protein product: CASSLVRNTIYF.

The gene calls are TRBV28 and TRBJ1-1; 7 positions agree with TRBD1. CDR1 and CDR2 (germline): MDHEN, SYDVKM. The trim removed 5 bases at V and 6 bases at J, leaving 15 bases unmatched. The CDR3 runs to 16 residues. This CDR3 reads CASSALEGAPFAEAFF. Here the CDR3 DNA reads TGTGCCAGCAGTGCCCTGGAGGGGGCCCCTTTTGCTGAAGCTTTCTTT.

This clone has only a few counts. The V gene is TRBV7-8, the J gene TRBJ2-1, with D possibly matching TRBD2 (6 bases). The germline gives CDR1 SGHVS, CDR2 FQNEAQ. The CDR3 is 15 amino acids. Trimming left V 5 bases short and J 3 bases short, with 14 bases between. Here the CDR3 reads CASSRAQGGYNEQFF. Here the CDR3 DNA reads TGTGCCAGCAGCCGGGCGCAGGGAGGCTACAATGAGCAGTTCTTC.

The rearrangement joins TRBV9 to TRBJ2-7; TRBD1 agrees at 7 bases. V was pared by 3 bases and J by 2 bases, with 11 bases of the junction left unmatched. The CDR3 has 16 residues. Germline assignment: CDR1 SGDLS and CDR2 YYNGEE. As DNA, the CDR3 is TGTGCCAGCAGCGAGGGACCCGGGACAGTCCCCTACGAGCAGTACTTC. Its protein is CASSEGPGTVPYEQYF.

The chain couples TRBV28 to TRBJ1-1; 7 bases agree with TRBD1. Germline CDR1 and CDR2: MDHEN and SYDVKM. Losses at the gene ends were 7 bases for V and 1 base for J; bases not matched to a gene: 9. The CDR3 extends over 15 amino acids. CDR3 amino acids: CASTLYGTANTEAFF. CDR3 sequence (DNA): TGTGCCAGCACCCTTTACGGGACAGCGAACACTGAAGCTTTCTTT. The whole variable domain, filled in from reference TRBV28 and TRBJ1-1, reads DVKVTQSSRYLVKRTGEKVFLECVQDMDHENMFWYRQDPGLGLRLIYFSYDVKMKEKGDIPEGYSVSREKKERFSLILESASTNQTSMYLCASTLYGTANTEAFFGQGTRLTVV.

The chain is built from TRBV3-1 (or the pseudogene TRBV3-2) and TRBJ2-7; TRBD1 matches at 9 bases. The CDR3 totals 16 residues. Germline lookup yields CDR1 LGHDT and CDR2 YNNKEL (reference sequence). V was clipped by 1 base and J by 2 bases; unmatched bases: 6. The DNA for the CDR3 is TGTGCCAGCAGCCAAGGGCCCGGGACAGGGACCTACGAGCAGTACTTC. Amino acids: CASSQGPGTGTYEQYF.

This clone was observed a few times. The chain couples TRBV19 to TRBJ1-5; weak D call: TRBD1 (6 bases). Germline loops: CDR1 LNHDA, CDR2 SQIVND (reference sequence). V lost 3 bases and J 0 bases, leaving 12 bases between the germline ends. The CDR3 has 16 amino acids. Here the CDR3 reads CASSMQSRGSNQPQHF. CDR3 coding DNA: TGTGCCAGTAGTATGCAGAGCAGGGGTAGCAATCAGCCCCAGCATTTT.

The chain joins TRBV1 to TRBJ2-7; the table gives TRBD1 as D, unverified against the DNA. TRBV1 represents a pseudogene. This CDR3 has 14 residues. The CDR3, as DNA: TGCACCAGCAGCCCGGGACAGGGTGACAACGAGCAGTACTTC. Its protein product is CTSSPGQGDNEQYF.

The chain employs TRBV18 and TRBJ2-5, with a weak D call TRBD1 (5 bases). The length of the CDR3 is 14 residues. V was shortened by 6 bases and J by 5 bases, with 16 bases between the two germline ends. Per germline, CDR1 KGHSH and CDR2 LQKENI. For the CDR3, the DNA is TGTGCCAGCTCCCCAGGGCAGGATCGGGAGACCCAGTACTTC. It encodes CASSPGQDRETQYF. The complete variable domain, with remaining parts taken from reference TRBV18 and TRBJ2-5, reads NAGVMQNPRHLVRRRGQEARLRCSPMKGHSHVYWYRQLPEEGLKFMVYLQKENIIDESGMPKERFSAEFPKEGPSILRIQQVVRGDSAAYFCASSPGQDRETQYFGPGTRLLVL.

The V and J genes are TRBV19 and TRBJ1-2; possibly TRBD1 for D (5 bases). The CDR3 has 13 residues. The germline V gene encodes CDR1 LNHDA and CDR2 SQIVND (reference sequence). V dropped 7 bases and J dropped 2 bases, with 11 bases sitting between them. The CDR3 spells CASTPQGNYGYTF. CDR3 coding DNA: TGTGCCAGTACGCCCCAGGGAAACTATGGCTACACCTTC.

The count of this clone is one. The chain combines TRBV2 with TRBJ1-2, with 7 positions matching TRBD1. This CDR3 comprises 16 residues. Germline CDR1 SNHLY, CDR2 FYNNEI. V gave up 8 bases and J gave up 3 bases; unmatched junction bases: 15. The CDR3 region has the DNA TGTGCCAGCGGAAGAGATCGACAGGGAGAGGACTATGGCTACACCTTC. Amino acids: CASGRDRQGEDYGYTF.

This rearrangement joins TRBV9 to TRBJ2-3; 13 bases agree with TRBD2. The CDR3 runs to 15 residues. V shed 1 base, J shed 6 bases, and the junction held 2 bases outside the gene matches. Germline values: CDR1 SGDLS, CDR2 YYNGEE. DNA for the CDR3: TGTGCCAGCAGCGTACTACTAGCGGGGGGGGATACGCAGTATTTT. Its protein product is CASSVLLAGGDTQYF.

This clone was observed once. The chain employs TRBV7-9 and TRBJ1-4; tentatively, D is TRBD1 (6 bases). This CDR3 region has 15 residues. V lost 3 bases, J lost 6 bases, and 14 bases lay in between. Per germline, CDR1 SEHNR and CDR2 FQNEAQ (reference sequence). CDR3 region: CASSFVLAGDEKLFF. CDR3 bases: TGTGCCAGCAGCTTCGTCCTGGCAGGGGATGAAAAACTGTTTTTT.

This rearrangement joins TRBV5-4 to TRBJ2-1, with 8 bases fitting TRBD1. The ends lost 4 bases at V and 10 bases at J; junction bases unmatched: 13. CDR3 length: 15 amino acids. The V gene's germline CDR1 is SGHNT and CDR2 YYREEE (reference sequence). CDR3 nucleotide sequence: TGTGCCAGCAGCCCTCAGGGGGCTCTCCTGAGGGAGCAGTTCTTC. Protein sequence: CASSPQGALLREQFF.

In DNA form, the CDR3 reads TGTGCCAGCAGCTTTCCAACCCAAGCGGGGGGAACTTACAATGAGCAGTTCTTC. It is translated as CASSFPTQAGGTYNEQFF. This chain joins TRBV7-2 and TRBJ2-1; 9 bases are a match to TRBD2. The germline V gene has CDR1 SGHTA and CDR2 FQGNSA. V was pared by 3 bases and J by 4 bases, with 13 bases of the junction left unmatched. This CDR3 is 18 amino acids long.

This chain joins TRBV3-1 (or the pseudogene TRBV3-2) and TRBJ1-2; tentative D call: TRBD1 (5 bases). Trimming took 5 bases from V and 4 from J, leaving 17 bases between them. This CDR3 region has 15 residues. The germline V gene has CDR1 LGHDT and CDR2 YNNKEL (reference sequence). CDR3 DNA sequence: TGTGCCAGCAGCTACTCCGGGGGATCGGGCTATGGCTACACCTTC. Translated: CASSYSGGSGYGYTF.

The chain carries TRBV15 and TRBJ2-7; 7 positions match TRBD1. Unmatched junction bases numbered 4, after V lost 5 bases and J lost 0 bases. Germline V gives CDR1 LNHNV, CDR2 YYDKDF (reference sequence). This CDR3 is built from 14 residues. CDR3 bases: TGTGCCACCAGCGGTGGGACAGTCTCCTACGAGCAGTACTTC. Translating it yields CATSGGTVSYEQYF.

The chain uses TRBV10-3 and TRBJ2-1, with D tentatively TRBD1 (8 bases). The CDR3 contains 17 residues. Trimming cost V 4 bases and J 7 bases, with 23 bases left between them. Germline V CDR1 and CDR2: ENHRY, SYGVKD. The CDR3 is CAISGIRQGLRGNEQFF. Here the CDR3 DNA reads TGTGCCATCAGTGGGATCAGACAGGGGCTGCGGGGGAATGAGCAGTTCTTC.

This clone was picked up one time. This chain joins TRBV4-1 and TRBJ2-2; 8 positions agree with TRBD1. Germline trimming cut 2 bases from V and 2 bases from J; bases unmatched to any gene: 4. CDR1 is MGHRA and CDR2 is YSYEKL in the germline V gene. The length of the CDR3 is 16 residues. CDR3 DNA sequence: TGCGCCAGCAGCCAACTCGACAGGGGAAACACCGGGGAGCTGTTTTTT. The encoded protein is CASSQLDRGNTGELFF.